The 26 T cell receptor beta chains below all came from one sample that was sequenced in a study of T cells in narcolepsy. Using immunoSEQ multiplex PCR, the repertoire was profiled, and TCRdb retains in-frame clones only, with some absent. In the table there are fewer than 35,000 clones, around 86% of which are singletons. Input material: memory (CD45RA-) CD4+ T cells from blood. The receptors here all came from a human donor in good health.

The chain combines TRBV4-1 with TRBJ2-1; 12 positions match TRBD2. Unmatched junction bases numbered 5, after V lost 1 base and J lost 1 base. In germline, CDR1 is MGHRA, CDR2 YSYEKL. CDR3 length: 18 residues. The CDR3 protein is CASSQVLAGGGSYNEQFF. CDR3 bases: TGCGCCAGCAGCCAAGTCCTAGCGGGGGGGGGATCCTACAATGAGCAGTTCTTC.

The chain is built from TRBV4-3 and TRBJ1-1, with 7 nucleotides matching TRBD1. V was clipped by 4 bases and J by 1 base; unmatched bases: 3. Per germline, CDR1 LGHNA and CDR2 YSLEER. This CDR3 has 14 amino acids. The CDR3 is CASSPGQQNTEAFF. CDR3 bases: TGCGCCAGCAGCCCGGGACAGCAGAACACTGAAGCTTTCTTT.

In DNA, the CDR3 is TGTGCCAGCAGCGTAGACAGCCGTTCCTACAATGAGCAGTTCTTC. Protein product: CASSVDSRSYNEQFF. This chain connects TRBV9 to TRBJ2-1; D ambiguous. The germline V and J ends were trimmed by 0 bases and 1 base, with 8 bases remaining between them. Germline CDR1 is SGDLS and CDR2 is YYNGEE. The CDR3 runs to 15 residues.

V usage is TRBV19 and J usage is TRBJ2-2; 7 positions match TRBD1. The J segment lost 6 bases and the V segment lost 7 bases, leaving 8 bases of the junction unmatched. Germline loops: CDR1 LNHDA, CDR2 SQIVND (reference sequence). The CDR3 loop spans 14 amino acids. Here the CDR3 DNA reads TGTGCCAGTACCCAAAACAGGGGACCCGGGGAGCTGTTTTTT. This codes for CASTQNRGPGELFF.

Only one count was recorded for this clone. The chain has TRBV18 and TRBJ2-5; D unresolved. The CDR3 has 12 residues. CDR1 and CDR2 (germline): KGHSH, LQKENI. V was shortened by 2 bases and J by 2 bases, with 3 bases between the two germline ends. The CDR3 DNA sequence: TGTGCCAGCTCACCAAAGCAAGAGACCCAGTACTTC. Encoded protein: CASSPKQETQYF.

The V gene is TRBV27, the J gene TRBJ2-5; possible D gene TRBD1, 5 bases. The germline V gene encodes CDR1 MNHEY and CDR2 SMNVEV (reference sequence). The CDR3 sequence is 13 residues long. V lost 3 bases and J 5 bases, leaving 10 bases between the germline ends. CDR3 sequence reads: CASSFEPGETQYF. CDR3 in DNA: TGTGCCAGCAGTTTCGAACCAGGGGAGACCCAGTACTTC.

The V and J genes are TRBV5-1 and TRBJ2-7; D might be TRBD2 (6 bases). The CDR3 loop spans 20 amino acids. Germline CDR1 SGHRS, CDR2 YFSETQ. Between the trimmed V and J ends, which lost 1 base and 4 bases, there was a span of 30 bases. CDR3 in amino acids: CASSLMSKSFSGDGTYEQYF. In nucleotides, the CDR3 is TGCGCCAGCAGCTTGATGAGTAAGAGCTTTTCGGGGGATGGAACGTACGAGCAGTACTTC. Full variable domain (missing parts from reference TRBV5-1 and TRBJ2-7): KAGVTQTPRYLIKTRGQQVTLSCSPISGHRSVSWYQQTPGQGLQFLFEYFSETQRNKGNFPGRFSGRQFSNSRSEMNVSTLELGDSALYLCASSLMSKSFSGDGTYEQYFGPGTRLTVT.

V is TRBV28 and J is TRBJ2-7; D is unresolved. From germline, CDR1 is MDHEN and CDR2 SYDVKM. The CDR3 covers 13 residues. Trimming left V 5 bases short and J 4 bases short, with 12 bases between. CDR3 coding DNA: TGTGCCAGCAGTCCCGGCCCCTCTTACGAGCAGTACGTC. This gives the protein CASSPGPSYEQYV.

Written as DNA, the CDR3 is TGTGCCAGCAGCTTACCCTCCTACGAGCAGTACGTC. This codes for CASSLPSYEQYV. V and J are TRBV11-2 and TRBJ2-7, with D hard to call. The CDR3 is made up of 12 amino acids. Between the trimmed V and J ends, which lost 2 bases and 0 bases, there was a span of 2 bases. CDR1 and CDR2 (germline): SGHAT, FQNNGV.

V usage is TRBV18 and J usage is TRBJ2-1; the D gene is possibly TRBD2 (5 bases). This CDR3 is 14 amino acids long. From germline, CDR1 is KGHSH and CDR2 LQKENI. The V and J ends lost 6 bases and 6 bases respectively, with 15 bases between them. The CDR3, as DNA: TGTGCCAGCTCTCCTCTCCCCGGGGTCAATGAGCAGTTCTTC. Its translation: CASSPLPGVNEQFF.

This sequence joins TRBV15 and TRBJ1-6, with TRBD1 identical over 9 bases. V was clipped by 0 bases and J by 10 bases; unmatched bases: 10. From germline, CDR1 is LNHNV and CDR2 YYDKDF (reference sequence). CDR3 length equals 17 residues. CDR3: CATSRDLGTGFDSPLHF. The CDR3 nucleotides are TGTGCCACCAGCAGAGATCTAGGGACAGGGTTTGACTCACCCCTCCACTTT.

Only one count was recorded for this clone. This rearrangement joins TRBV5-4 to TRBJ1-6, with TRBD1 identical over 9 bases. V gave up 4 bases and J gave up 3 bases; unmatched junction bases: 2. Germline CDR1 and CDR2: SGHNT and YYREEE (reference sequence). This CDR3 comprises 15 residues. Here the CDR3 DNA reads TGTGCCAGCAGCCCGGACAGGGGCTATAATTCACCCCTCCACTTT. This translates into CASSPDRGYNSPLHF.

The V call is TRBV6-4, the J call TRBJ2-1; tentatively, D is TRBD1 or TRBD2 (5 bases each). Between the trimmed V and J ends, which lost 0 bases and 9 bases, there was a span of 12 bases. Germline V lookup: CDR1 MRHNA, CDR2 SNTAGT. The CDR3 covers 14 residues. CDR3 sequence: CASSDSMMRGEQFF. CDR3 in DNA: TGTGCCAGCAGTGACTCGATGATGAGGGGTGAGCAGTTCTTC.

The gene calls are TRBV19 and TRBJ1-2, with D possibly being TRBD1 (5 bases). The CDR3 runs to 17 residues. Germline assignment: CDR1 LNHDA and CDR2 SQIVND (reference sequence). V lost 2 bases and J lost 4, with 20 bases in between. The CDR3 reads CASSILGRGTQGYGYTF. CDR3 nucleotide sequence: TGTGCCAGTAGTATACTCGGCCGCGGGACCCAGGGCTATGGCTACACCTTC. The full variable domain, with the rest looked up from reference TRBV19 and TRBJ1-2, is DGGITQSPKYLFRKEGQNVTLSCEQNLNHDAMYWYRQDPGQGLRLIYYSQIVNDFQKGDIAEGYSVSREKKESFPLTVTSAQKNPTAFYLCASSILGRGTQGYGYTFGSGTRLTVV.

The chain carries TRBV15 and TRBJ2-6; D unresolved. The CDR3 extends over 14 amino acids. V shed 3 bases and J shed 1 base, with 4 bases lying between them. From germline, CDR1 is LNHNV and CDR2 YYDKDF (reference sequence). The DNA for the CDR3 is TGTGCCACCAGCAGGGAATCTGGGGCCAACGTCCTGACTTTC. It specifies CATSRESGANVLTF. The full variable domain, completed using reference TRBV15 and TRBJ2-6, is DAMVIQNPRYQVTQFGKPVTLSCSQTLNHNVMYWYQQKSSQAPKLLFHYYDKDFNNEADTPDNFQSRRPNTSFCFLDIRSPGLGDTAMYLCATSRESGANVLTFGAGSRLTVL.

The rearrangement uses TRBV10-3 and TRBJ2-3; 7 bases align to TRBD2. The trim removed 4 bases at V and 4 bases at J, leaving 2 bases unmatched. The CDR3 covers 13 residues. The germline gives CDR1 ENHRY, CDR2 SYGVKD. The CDR3 DNA reads TGTGCCATCAGTGGGGAGGGTTCAGATACGCAGTATTTT. Translation gives CAISGEGSDTQYF.

The rearrangement links TRBV19 to TRBJ1-2; D perhaps matches TRBD1 (5 bases). The CDR3 totals 15 residues. Trimming took off 5 bases at V and 4 bases at J, with 17 bases between the two ends. Germline CDR1 reads LNHDA; CDR2 reads SQIVND (reference sequence). The DNA of the CDR3 is TGTGCCAGTAGTCCCCAGGTTGGGGGGGGCTATGGCTACACCTTC. This encodes CASSPQVGGGYGYTF.

This chain joins TRBV18 and TRBJ1-2, with TRBD1 matching over 10 bases. J gave up 7 bases and V 3 bases, and 2 bases lay outside the gene matches. The CDR3 extends over 13 amino acids. Germline-derived CDR1 and CDR2 are KGHSH and LQKENI. CDR3 in amino acids: CASSPDRGTGYTF. In nucleotides, the CDR3 is TGTGCCAGCTCACCGGACAGGGGGACTGGCTACACCTTC.

Notes on this clone: This sample also contains other DNA sequences that code for the same CDR3. V gene TRBV5-1 combines with J gene TRBJ1-1, with D possibly TRBD1 on 6 matching bases. Germline lookup yields CDR1 SGHRS and CDR2 YFSETQ. V was trimmed by 5 bases and J by 1 base, leaving 15 bases between them. The CDR3 loop spans 15 amino acids. The CDR3 loop is CASRFLGQSNTEAFF. CDR3 nucleotides: TGCGCCAGCAGATTTTTGGGACAATCGAACACTGAAGCTTTCTTT.

The rearrangement links TRBV27 to TRBJ2-5; D remains unclear. The CDR3 runs 11 residues. Germline CDR1 MNHEY, CDR2 SMNVEV (reference sequence). The V end was cut by 3 bases, the J end by 4 bases, with 3 bases between. The CDR3 DNA reads as TGTGCCAGCAGTTTTAGAGAGACCCAGTACTTC. This gives the protein CASSFRETQYF.

This rearrangement joins TRBV5-6 to TRBJ2-7; a weak D match, TRBD1 (6 bases). Germline loops: CDR1 SGHDT, CDR2 YYEEEE. Trimming shortened V by 4 bases and J by 6 bases, and 20 bases separated the two germline ends. The length of the CDR3 is 15 residues. The CDR3 here is CASSRPGHITSEQYF. CDR3 nucleotide sequence: TGTGCCAGCAGCCGACCGGGACACATAACAAGCGAGCAGTACTTC. Based on the CDR3 plus reference TRBV5-6 and TRBJ2-7, the full variable domain is DAGVTQSPTHLIKTRGQQVTLRCSPKSGHDTVSWYQQALGQGPQFIFQYYEEEERQRGNFPDRFSGHQFPNYSSELNVNALLLGDSALYLCASSRPGHITSEQYFGPGTRLTVT.

The chain carries TRBV27 and TRBJ1-6; TRBD1 might be the D (5 bases). The germline gives CDR1 MNHEY, CDR2 SMNVEV (reference sequence). The V gene lost 5 bases and the J gene lost 9 bases, with 17 bases spanning the gap. This CDR3 has 15 amino acids. CDR3 in amino acids: CASSPRDRSRSPLHF. In nucleotides, the CDR3 is TGTGCCAGCAGTCCGCGGGACCGATCGCGTTCACCCCTCCACTTT.

Details on this clone: This CDR3 is also generated by other DNA sequences in the sample. This chain connects TRBV6-5 to TRBJ1-2, with no clear D. V dropped 5 bases and J dropped 2 bases, with 9 bases sitting between them. In germline, CDR1 is MNHEY, CDR2 SVGAGI. There are 13 residues in the CDR3. CDR3 region: CASSPGGNYGYTF. The CDR3 DNA reads as TGTGCCAGCAGTCCCGGCGGGAACTATGGCTACACCTTC.

V and J are TRBV6-5 and TRBJ2-5; tentative D call: TRBD1 (8 bases). CDR3 length equals 13 residues. V lost 6 bases, J lost 5 bases, and 13 bases lay in between. CDR1 and CDR2 (germline): MNHEY, SVGAGI. In DNA, the CDR3 is TGTGCCAGCAGCCAACAGGGGGGGGAGACCCAGTACTTC. It codes for CASSQQGGETQYF.

The chain couples TRBV7-2 to TRBJ1-2; a possible D gene is TRBD1 (5 bases). The V end was cut by 7 bases, the J end by 7 bases, with 25 bases between. Per germline, CDR1 SGHTA and CDR2 FQGNSA. This CDR3 region has 16 residues. DNA of the CDR3: TGTGCCAGCACCCCCCGGGCAGGGCGAGGAGTTGGTGGCTACACCTTC. Translated, it gives CASTPRAGRGVGGYTF. Full variable domain (remainder filled in from reference TRBV7-2 and TRBJ1-2): GAGVSQSPSNKVTEKGKDVELRCDPISGHTALYWYRQSLGQGLEFLIYFQGNSAPDKSGLPSDRFSAERTGGSVSTLTIQRTQQEDSAVYLCASTPRAGRGVGGYTFGSGTRLTVV.

The chain has TRBV11-2 and TRBJ2-3; weak D call: TRBD2 (5 bases). Germline V gives CDR1 SGHAT, CDR2 FQNNGV. V lost 0 bases and J 0 bases, leaving 13 bases between the germline ends. The CDR3 has 17 amino acids. CDR3 sequence reads: CASSLDGYGVSTDTQYF. In nucleotides, the CDR3 is TGTGCCAGCAGCTTAGACGGGTACGGGGTGAGCACAGATACGCAGTATTTT.